This TCR beta chain originates from a study of T cells after somatic rescue of genetic block. V lost 3 bases and J 3 bases, leaving 6 bases between the germline ends. This CDR3 region has 12 residues. Looked up from germline, CDR1 is MRHNA and CDR2 is SNTAGT. The assay was immunoSEQ multiplex PCR, and TCRdb's table has in-frame clones only and misses some. The repertoire holds 9,500 to 15,000 clones, approximately 74% seen once, with 12% in the top ten. The source material was peripheral blood mononuclear cells (PBMCs). This TCR was recovered from a boy under 18. V gene TRBV6-4 combines with J gene TRBJ2-7, with no clear D. The CDR3 loop is CASSEHDYEQYF. The DNA for the CDR3 is TGTGCCAGCAGTGAGCATGACTACGAGCAGTACTTC.